Listed here are 25 T cell receptor beta chains from one sample, sequenced in a study of tumor and adjacent non-tumor tissue in lung cancer. A modified ARM-PCR protocol with three rounds of nested PCR amplified TCRbeta. TCRdb re-analysed the multiplex PCR reads in MiXCR, keeping a single row per CDR3 protein. The sample yields some 95,000 distinct CDR3 sequences, more than 80% seen once. This sample's RNA came from whole unsorted tissue. The normal lung tissue was taken more than 3 cm from the tumor edge. Sequenced: distant non-tumor lung tissue. The receptors stem from a man between 60 and 75 years old with small cell lung cancer.

As for this clonotype: At one boundary the junction diverges from the germline segment, which might be a read error. The J gene is TRBJ2-3, the V gene TRBV7-9; TRBD2 is a possible D gene (5 bases). This CDR3 spans 16 amino acids. The germline V gene encodes CDR1 SEHNR and CDR2 FQNEAQ (reference sequence). CDR3 in DNA: TGTGCCAGCAGCTACCCACTAGTGGGAGAAACAGATACACAGTATTTT. Translating it yields CASSYPLVGETDTQYF. Together with reference TRBV7-9 and TRBJ2-3, the CDR3 gives the full variable domain: DTGVSQNPRHKITKRGQNVTFRCDPISEHNRLYWYRQTLGQGPEFLTYFQNEAQLEKSRLLSDRFSAERPKGSFSTLEIQRTEQGDSAMYLCASSYPLVGETDTQYFGPGTRLTVL.

Only one count was recorded for this clonotype. Germline is not matched at one junction end, which may reflect a read error. The rearrangement uses TRBV6-5 and TRBJ2-5, with a weak D call TRBD2 (5 bases). Germline assignment: CDR1 MNHEY and CDR2 SVGAGI. The CDR3 spans 15 residues. The CDR3 nucleotides are TGTGCCAGCAGTTACTCGGGGAGTTTGGAAGAGACCCGGTACTTC. The encoded protein is CASSYSGSLEETRYF.

Turning to this clonotype: A junction boundary mismatches the germline segment, possibly from a read error. The genes are TRBV5-5 and TRBJ2-3, with D perhaps matching TRBD2 (5 bases). There are 14 residues in the CDR3. Germline V gene data show CDR1 as SGHKS and CDR2 as YYEKEE (reference sequence). As DNA, the CDR3 is TGTGCCAACAGCCCGACTGGGAGAGAGCATACGCAGTATTTT. It specifies CANSPTGREHTQYF.

This clonotype showed up just a few times. J is TRBJ1-2 and V is TRBV28; D is possibly TRBD1 (5 bases). The CDR3 extends over 16 amino acids. The ends were cut back, 4 bases at V and 7 bases at J, with 22 bases in the middle. Germline values: CDR1 MDHEN, CDR2 SYDVKM. This chain's CDR3 is CASSSPSGEGPGGYTF. The CDR3 DNA sequence: TGTGCCAGCAGTTCCCCCTCAGGAGAGGGGCCGGGTGGCTACACCTTC.

In regard to this clonotype: A junction end diverges from the germline sequence, so it may reflect a read error. J is TRBJ2-5 and V is TRBV6-1, with TRBD2 identical over 7 bases. CDR3 length: 17 amino acids. Germline V gene data show CDR1 as MNHNS and CDR2 as SASEGT. The CDR3 here is CTSNDSPGTKMSETQYF. The CDR3 DNA reads TGTACCAGCAATGACAGTCCCGGGACTAAAATGTCTGAGACCCAGTACTTC.

V is TRBV4-2 and J is TRBJ2-5; 8 bases are shared with TRBD2. The CDR3 is 18 amino acids. CDR1 and CDR2 from the germline V gene are LGHNA and YNFKEQ. With 1 base clipped from V and 7 bases from J, the junction kept 17 bases outside the gene matches. The CDR3 bases are TGTGCCAGCAGCCAAGCAAGCGGGAGTAACTTTGGGGGGGTGACCCAGTACTTC. Its protein product is CASSQASGSNFGGVTQYF.

For this clonotype: A read error may explain this, as a much larger clone is one base away. The chain has TRBV28 and TRBJ1-5; TRBD1 aligns across 7 bases. After removal of 10 bases from V and 7 bases from J, the junction contained 10 bases not matched to a gene. Looked up from germline, CDR1 is MDHEN and CDR2 is SYDVKM. The CDR3 has 13 amino acids. The CDR3 DNA reads TGTGCCATCAGGCAACAGGGGAGGCAGCCCCAGCATTTT. This sequence encodes CAIRQQGRQPQHF.

Concerning this clonotype: A much larger clone differs by one base, so this may be a read error. The chain recombines TRBV29-1 with TRBJ2-3, with D hard to call. V gave up 3 bases and J gave up 0 bases, with 10 bases separating them. Germline lookup yields CDR1 SQVTM and CDR2 ANQGSEA. This CDR3 contains 14 residues. The CDR3 coding sequence is TGCAGCGTTGAGTGGTTTACCAGCACAGATACGCAGTATTTT. Its translation is CSVEWFTSTDTQYF.

V is TRBV5-5 and J is TRBJ2-7; no firm D call. Germline V gene lookup returns CDR1 SGHKS and CDR2 YYEKEE (reference sequence). The CDR3 contains 11 residues. CDR3 nucleotide sequence: TGTGCCAGCAGCATGTCCCACGAGCAGTACGTT. It encodes CASSMSHEQYV.

As to this clonotype: Being one base from a much bigger clone, this may be a read error. This chain uses TRBV13 with TRBJ2-3; D possibly corresponds to TRBD1 (5 bases). CDR3 size: 12 residues. The germline gives CDR1 PRHDT, CDR2 FYEKMQ (reference sequence). V gave up 8 bases and J gave up 6 bases, with 12 bases separating them. CDR3 sequence: CASGSSGDTQYF. CDR3 nucleotides: TGTGCCAGCGGCTCCTCAGGGGATACGCAGTATTTT.

In this sample, this clonotype turned up many times. V is TRBV5-1 and J is TRBJ1-6, with 8 bases fitting TRBD1. After removal of 3 bases from V and 10 bases from J, the junction contained 9 bases not matched to a gene. CDR1 and CDR2 (germline): SGHRS, YFSETQ. The CDR3 extends over 15 amino acids. The DNA for the CDR3 is TGCGCCAGCAGCTATCAGACAGGGGTAGACTCACCCCTCCACTTT. Translated: CASSYQTGVDSPLHF.

This clonotype was counted a single time. The junction departs from the called germline gene at one end, perhaps through a read error. The chain links TRBV6-1 to TRBJ1-5; no clear D. This CDR3 is built from 14 residues. Germline V gene lookup returns CDR1 MNHNS and CDR2 SASEGT. The CDR3 DNA sequence: TGTGCCAGTTCAGAGGGTTATAGCAATCAGCCCCAGCATTTC. Amino acids: CASSEGYSNQPQHF.

For this clonotype: A much larger clone differs from this one at a single base, so this may be a read error. This rearrangement joins TRBV28 to TRBJ2-7; D is ambiguous. The V end was cut by 5 bases, the J end by 5 bases, with 19 bases between. The CDR3 length is 15 residues. Germline V gene data show CDR1 as MDHEN and CDR2 as SYDVKM. CDR3 protein: CASSPPGSLTHEQYF. As DNA, the CDR3 is TGTGCCAGCAGTCCCCCGGGCAGCCTAACCCACGAGCAGTACTTC.

V gene TRBV6-2 or TRBV6-3 combines with J gene TRBJ2-5; D may be TRBD2 (5 bases). V was pared by 9 bases and J by 1 base, with 24 bases between. CDR1 and CDR2 from the germline V gene are MNHEY and SVGEGT. The CDR3 loop spans 17 amino acids. The DNA for the CDR3 is TGTGCCAGTACTTACCAGATAGGAGGATGGGCCCAAGAGACCCAGTACTTC. Translated: CASTYQIGGWAQETQYF.

This clonotype was seen once. At one boundary the junction diverges from the germline segment, which might be a read error. The J gene is TRBJ2-1, the V gene TRBV11-2, with D hard to call. The germline V gene has CDR1 SGHAT and CDR2 FQNNGV. The CDR3 totals 12 residues. The CDR3 bases are TGTGCCAGCAGCTTAGTGTTACACCTCATGGTCTTC. The encoded protein is CASSLVLHLMVF.

By share, this clonotype counts as medium-sized (0.01 to 0.1%). The rearrangement joins TRBV29-1 to TRBJ2-1; D uncertain. Between the trimmed V and J ends, which lost 7 bases and 4 bases, there was a span of 20 bases. Germline V gene lookup returns CDR1 SQVTM and CDR2 ANQGSEA. CDR3 length equals 15 residues. CDR3 in DNA: TGCAGCGCCTTTGAGACCCTAAAACGATACAATGAGCAGTTCTTC. It codes for CSAFETLKRYNEQFF.

Regarding this clonotype: A much larger clonotype is one base distant, so this may be a read error. For the CDR3, the DNA is TGTGCCAGTAGTAGATTCGTAGCGGGAGAGGCCGAAAAGGAGACCCAGTACTTC. As protein: CASSRFVAGEAEKETQYF. The rearrangement uses TRBV19 and TRBJ2-5, with 9 bases aligning to TRBD2. The CDR3 covers 18 residues. Looked up from germline, CDR1 is LNHDA and CDR2 is SQIVND (reference sequence). V dropped 4 bases and J dropped 5; count of bases not matched to a gene: 17. The full variable domain, with the rest looked up from reference TRBV19 and TRBJ2-5, is DGGITQSPKYLFRKEGQNVTLSCEQNLNHDAMYWYRQDPGQGLRLIYYSQIVNDFQKGDIAEGYSVSREKKESFPLTVTSAQKNPTAFYLCASSRFVAGEAEKETQYFGPGTRLLVL.

Note on this clonotype: Just one base apart from a much larger clone, this may be a read error. V and J are TRBV20-1 and TRBJ2-1; a possible D gene is TRBD2 (6 bases). CDR1 is DFQATT and CDR2 is SNEGSKA in the germline V gene (reference sequence). The CDR3 has 12 amino acids. CDR3 amino acids: CCAPSGYNEQFF. In DNA, the CDR3 is TGCTGTGCTCCGAGCGGGTACAATGAGCAGTTCTTC.

Regarding this clonotype: Since a much larger clone is just one base distant, this may be a read error. The genes are TRBV7-8 and TRBJ1-2; 7 positions match TRBD1. Germline lookup yields CDR1 SGHVS and CDR2 FQNEAQ. The CDR3 covers 14 residues. The trim removed 0 bases at V and 7 bases at J, leaving 5 bases unmatched. CDR3 loop: CASSLAGQALGYTF. CDR3 nucleotides: TGTGCCAGCAGCTTAGCCGGACAGGCTCTTGGCTACACCTTC.

This clonotype has only a few counts. The V and J genes are TRBV20-1 and TRBJ2-1; 11 bases map to TRBD2. The CDR3 is 13 amino acids. V lost 7 bases, J lost 5 bases, and 4 bases stayed unmatched. Looked up from germline, CDR1 is DFQATT and CDR2 is SNEGSKA (reference sequence). For the CDR3, the DNA is TGCAGTGTCCCGGGACTAGCGGACAATGAGCAGTTCTTC. It translates to CSVPGLADNEQFF.

This clonotype has a count of ten or more. In nucleotides, the CDR3 is TGTGCCAGCAGTGAAGGGTTAATGTACAATGAGCAGTTCTTC. Translating it yields CASSEGLMYNEQFF. The V call is TRBV6-1, the J call TRBJ2-1; no clear D. V dropped 1 base and J dropped 4 bases, with 8 bases sitting between them. This CDR3 spans 14 amino acids. The germline gives CDR1 MNHNS, CDR2 SASEGT.

This clonotype is a singleton in its sample. One end of the junction varies from germline; a read error may be responsible. The chain combines TRBV24-1 with TRBJ2-7, with D perhaps TRBD1 (6 bases). The CDR3 length is 9 residues. The germline V gene has CDR1 KGHDR and CDR2 SFDVKD. The CDR3 coding sequence is TGTGCCACACATGAAAGGACAGTCTTC. This codes for CATHERTVF.

As for this clonotype: Here the CDR3 omits its conserved ending phenylalanine or tryptophan, so a read error is the likely source. The chain is built from TRBV11-2 and TRBJ2-5; perhaps D is TRBD1 or TRBD2 (5 bases each). Germline V gene sequence: CDR1 SGHAT, CDR2 FQNNGV. This CDR3 is 13 amino acids long. The CDR3 sequence is CASNLGTKETQYL. The CDR3 nucleotides read TGTGCCAGCAACTTAGGGACCAAAGAGACTCAGTACTTA.

By frequency in the sample, this clonotype is medium-sized. The gene calls are TRBV11-2 and TRBJ2-5; 7 bases are shared with TRBD1. The CDR3 length is 13 residues. Per the germline V gene, CDR1 is SGHAT and CDR2 is FQNNGV. V dropped 4 bases and J dropped 1; count of bases not matched to a gene: 0. CDR3 nucleotides: TGTGCCAGCAGCTGGGACAGCCAAGAGACCCAGTACTTC. This codes for CASSWDSQETQYF.

This chain joins TRBV29-1 and TRBJ2-5, with a possible D match to TRBD2 (6 bases). The V end lost 3 bases, the J end lost 10 bases, and 18 bases lay between the germline ends. Germline CDR1 SQVTM, CDR2 ANQGSEA. This CDR3 has 13 residues. As DNA, the CDR3 is TGCAGCGTTGACCCGGGAGAGGAAGATAACCAGTACTTC. It codes for CSVDPGEEDNQYF.